The 19 T cell receptor beta chains below were found in one sample sequenced in a study of regulatory T cells in long-lasting Graves disease. Time point defined: newly diagnosed GD, antithyroid drugs for less than 3 months. The TCR library was prepared using RNA isolated from PBMCs. Sequencing libraries for TCR beta were prepared with iRepertoire HTBI primers and Arm-PCR of CDR3 regions. From the multiplex PCR reads, TCRdb called clonotypes with MiXCR, one entry per CDR3 protein. The table includes about 380,000 distinct CDR3 sequences, about 14% detected once. The starting material was peripheral blood mononuclear cells (PBMCs), obtained at new diagnosis, from a patient treated with antithyroid drugs. Source of these receptors: a female donor with Graves disease.

At least ten counts were recorded for this clonotype. The chain uses TRBV15 and TRBJ2-2; TRBD1 matches 8 bases. V dropped 2 bases and J dropped 1; count of bases not matched to a gene: 6. Germline V gene sequence: CDR1 LNHNV, CDR2 YYDKDF (reference sequence). This CDR3 is 17 amino acids long. CDR3 region: CATSRSEDRGNTGELFF. CDR3 in DNA: TGTGCCACCAGCAGAAGTGAAGACAGGGGGAACACCGGGGAGCTGTTTTTT.

This chain links TRBV12-3 or TRBV12-4 with TRBJ2-7; 9 bases map to TRBD2. Germline trimming cut 6 bases from V and 1 base from J; bases unmatched to any gene: 7. The CDR3 contains 15 residues. The CDR3 DNA follows: TGTGCCAGCAGACAAGAGACTAGCGGTTCCTACGAGCAGTACTTC. This translates into CASRQETSGSYEQYF.

This clonotype was counted many times. The V gene is TRBV10-3, the J gene TRBJ1-1; the D gene is possibly TRBD1 (6 bases). V was trimmed by 7 bases and J by 0 bases, leaving 12 bases between them. Germline V gene sequence: CDR1 ENHRY, CDR2 SYGVKD. The CDR3 covers 14 residues. The CDR3 nucleotides are TGTGCCATCAAGGATCAGGGGTTGAACACTGAAGCTTTCTTT. Its protein is CAIKDQGLNTEAFF.

The chain joins TRBV29-1 to TRBJ1-5, with D possibly matching TRBD1 (6 bases). V lost 3 bases and J 0 bases, leaving 9 bases between the germline ends. Per the germline V gene, CDR1 is SQVTM and CDR2 is ANQGSEA. This CDR3 region has 14 residues. CDR3 region: CSVEEGDSNQPQHF. The CDR3 coding sequence is TGCAGCGTTGAGGAGGGGGATAGCAATCAGCCCCAGCATTTT.

The genes are TRBV12-3 or TRBV12-4 and TRBJ1-3; no firm D call. The V and J ends lost 1 base and 0 bases respectively, with 10 bases between them. There are 16 residues in the CDR3. The CDR3 coding sequence is TGTGCCAGCAGTTTAGTGGCAGGTTACTCTGGAAACACCATATATTTT. The encoded protein is CASSLVAGYSGNTIYF.

This clonotype occurred a few times. The rearrangement joins TRBV11-1 to TRBJ2-3; TRBD2 might be the D (5 bases). V lost 1 base, J lost 6 bases, and 14 bases lay in between. The germline V gene has CDR1 SGHAT and CDR2 FQDESV (reference sequence). The CDR3 contains 15 residues. CDR3 DNA sequence: TGTGCCAGCAGCTTAGTTGGACTCCCCTCGGATACGCAGTATTTT. Encoded protein: CASSLVGLPSDTQYF.

This clonotype was observed a few times. The genes are TRBV28 and TRBJ2-6, with D tentatively TRBD1 (5 bases). With 3 bases removed from V and 3 bases from J, the gap between germline ends came to 9 bases. The CDR3 loop spans 15 amino acids. Germline V CDR1 and CDR2: MDHEN, SYDVKM. The CDR3 DNA reads as TGTGCCAGCAGTTTCAGGGTGGGTGGGGCCAACGTCCTGACTTTC. This codes for CASSFRVGGANVLTF.

J is TRBJ2-1 and V is TRBV7-9; D perhaps matches TRBD1 (6 bases). The CDR3 extends over 16 amino acids. CDR1 is SEHNR, CDR2 FQNEAQ, per germline (reference sequence). Trimming left V 8 bases short and J 1 base short, with 18 bases between. CDR3 bases: TGTGCCAGCCGCCCCCAAAGGACAGAATCCTACAATGAGCAGTTCTTC. This encodes CASRPQRTESYNEQFF.

This clonotype has a count of ten or more. The rearrangement uses TRBV30 and TRBJ1-1, with D hard to call. CDR3 length equals 13 residues. Germline CDR1 GTSNPN, CDR2 SVGIG (reference sequence). Trimming removed 1 base from V and 1 base from J, with 7 bases in between. DNA for the CDR3: TGTGCCTGGAGTGCATCAGGGAACACTGAAGCTTTCTTT. It specifies CAWSASGNTEAFF.

This clonotype was seen more than once but under ten times. This chain connects TRBV12-3 or TRBV12-4 to TRBJ2-7; 10 bases line up with TRBD1. The CDR3 has 11 amino acids. Unmatched junction bases numbered 2, after V lost 6 bases and J lost 9 bases. CDR3 nucleotide sequence: TGTGCCAGCAGGCGGGACAGGGGGCAGTACTTC. Amino acid sequence: CASRRDRGQYF.

This clonotype occurred many times. The rearrangement joins TRBV25-1 to TRBJ1-1; D remains unclear. This CDR3 has 17 residues. Germline V gene data show CDR1 as MGHDK and CDR2 as SYGVNS. Trimming pared 8 bases from V and 2 bases from J, leaving 24 bases between. CDR3: CASVEALGAGPNTEAFF. The CDR3 DNA sequence: TGTGCCAGCGTTGAAGCATTGGGCGCCGGGCCCAACACTGAAGCTTTCTTT. The whole variable domain, filled in from reference TRBV25-1 and TRBJ1-1, reads EADIYQTPRYLVIGTGKKITLECSQTMGHDKMYWYQQDPGMELHLIHYSYGVNSTEKGDLSSESTVSRIRTEHFPLTLESARPSHTSQYLCASVEALGAGPNTEAFFGQGTRLTVV.

This clonotype was counted at least ten times. The chain uses TRBV7-6 and TRBJ1-1; 10 bases line up with TRBD1. The length of the CDR3 is 15 residues. Trimming at V came to 4 bases and at J to 7 bases, leaving 9 bases not matched to a gene. Germline CDR1 SGHVS, CDR2 FNYEAQ. CDR3 residues: CASSSSGTGDDEAFF. The CDR3 coding sequence is TGTGCCAGCAGCTCCTCCGGGACAGGGGATGATGAAGCTTTCTTT.

This clonotype was counted a few times. The CDR3 protein is CASSPPSLGGYEKLFF. The CDR3 DNA reads TGTGCCAGCAGCCCACCATCGTTGGGTGGATATGAAAAACTGTTTTTT. The chain couples TRBV2 to TRBJ1-4; D is undetermined. Looked up from germline, CDR1 is SNHLY and CDR2 is FYNNEI. V was shortened by 6 bases and J by 6 bases, with 20 bases between the two germline ends. This CDR3 is 16 amino acids long.

This clonotype was detected ten times or more. The gene calls are TRBV2 and TRBJ1-1; the D is unclear. Looked up from germline, CDR1 is SNHLY and CDR2 is FYNNEI. V was shortened by 3 bases and J by 13 bases, with 27 bases between the two germline ends. This CDR3 comprises 16 residues. CDR3 sequence (DNA): TGTGCCAGCAGTGATGGCCGATGGGAGCAGGCAGAGAATGTTTTCTTT. Translated: CASSDGRWEQAENVFF.

This clonotype has just a few counts. This sequence joins TRBV18 and TRBJ2-7; no definite D call. The CDR3 runs to 13 residues. Per the germline V gene, CDR1 is KGHSH and CDR2 is LQKENI. Trimming took off 2 bases at V and 2 bases at J, with 7 bases between the two ends. For the CDR3, the DNA is TGTGCCAGCTCACCAGCTCCGGCCTACGAGCAGTACTTC. Protein: CASSPAPAYEQYF.

This clonotype was counted at least ten times. The chain is built from TRBV24-1 and TRBJ1-5, with D perhaps matching TRBD1 (5 bases). The CDR3 totals 17 residues. V shed 2 bases and J shed 3 bases, with 16 bases lying between them. The germline V gene encodes CDR1 KGHDR and CDR2 SFDVKD. CDR3 loop: CATSDSVGATYNQPQHF. Here the CDR3 DNA reads TGTGCCACCAGTGATTCCGTAGGGGCGACCTACAATCAGCCCCAGCATTTT.

This clonotype was observed a few times. The chain recombines TRBV7-2 with TRBJ2-7, with D unresolved. The CDR3 totals 14 residues. Germline values: CDR1 SGHTA, CDR2 FQGNSA. Deletions cut 3 bases from V and 1 base from J, with 10 bases between. CDR3 in DNA: TGTGCCAGCAGCTTGCGGTCTCTATCCTACGAGCAGTACTTC. Its protein product is CASSLRSLSYEQYF.

This clonotype was seen repeatedly, ten times or more. The chain joins TRBV5-1 to TRBJ2-6, with D unresolved. Per germline, CDR1 SGHRS and CDR2 YFSETQ. The CDR3 runs to 15 residues. V was shortened by 4 bases and J by 0 bases, with 8 bases between the two germline ends. CDR3 in amino acids: CASSTTFSGANVLTF. In DNA form, the CDR3 reads TGCGCCAGCAGCACCACCTTCTCTGGGGCCAACGTCCTGACTTTC. Full variable domain (outside the CDR3, taken from reference TRBV5-1 and TRBJ2-6): KAGVTQTPRYLIKTRGQQVTLSCSPISGHRSVSWYQQTPGQGLQFLFEYFSETQRNKGNFPGRFSGRQFSNSRSEMNVSTLELGDSALYLCASSTTFSGANVLTFGAGSRLTVL.

This clonotype was recorded many times. The gene calls are TRBV11-2 and TRBJ1-1; unclear D gene. The ends were cut back, 4 bases at V and 0 bases at J, with 9 bases in the middle. The CDR3 is 14 residues long. The V gene's germline CDR1 is SGHAT and CDR2 FQNNGV. This chain's CDR3 is CASSWTALNTEAFF. The CDR3 DNA follows: TGTGCCAGCAGCTGGACCGCTCTGAACACTGAAGCTTTCTTT.